This TCR beta chain came from a study of T cell responses to AZD1222 COVID-19 vaccine. Study-level points and caveats: Unmutated variant regions are reportedly the target of nearly half of TCRs that are spike-specific.

Assay used: immunoSEQ multiplex PCR; TCRdb lists only in-frame clones, some missing. The sample has approximately 100,000 clones, roughly 87% seen once. Notes on this clone: Its matching antigen is unknown.

The ends were cut back, 2 bases at V and 14 bases at J, with 16 bases in the middle. The CDR3 is made up of 14 amino acids. Looked up from germline, CDR1 is MNHEY and CDR2 is SVGAGI. Sequences were derived from peripheral blood, sampled on day 0 of AZD1222 vaccination. The receptor was derived from an adult in good health. The chain uses TRBV6-5 and TRBJ1-6; tentatively, D is TRBD1 (6 bases). CDR3 protein: CASSYGPGQGSLHF. The CDR3 nucleotides are TGTGCCAGCAGTTACGGACCAGGCCAGGGGTCCCTCCACTTT.